The 28 T cell receptor beta chains below come from one sample, sequenced in a study of T cells in Graves' hyperthyroidism and ophthalmopathy. Amplification of TCR beta CDR3 regions was performed using RNA transcripts as template. In the first-round RT-PCR of the TCR CDR3, the HTBI primer set was used. TCRdb used MiXCR to reprocess the multiplex PCR reads, holding one entry per CDR3 protein. The sample shows about 510,000 distinct CDR3 sequences, 46% of them seen only once. Sequencing used peripheral blood or thyroid tissue (not recorded which). These receptors were taken from an adult woman with Graves' disease, either hyperthyroidism or ophthalmopathy (not recorded which).

The CDR3 protein is CATSQGDSNQPQHF. The CDR3, as DNA: TGTGCCACTTCACAGGGGGATAGCAATCAGCCCCAGCATTTT. This rearrangement joins TRBV2 to TRBJ1-5; 8 bases align to TRBD1. This CDR3 contains 14 residues. Trimming removed 10 bases from V and 0 bases from J; junction bases left unmatched: 5. From germline, CDR1 is SNHLY and CDR2 FYNNEI.

Ten or more counts support this clonotype. The chain employs TRBV5-5 and TRBJ1-5; D may be TRBD1 (5 bases). The CDR3 sequence is 15 residues long. The germline V gene has CDR1 SGHKS and CDR2 YYEKEE (reference sequence). V lost 0 bases to trimming and J lost 3 bases, with 10 bases between them. The CDR3, as DNA: TGTGCCAGCAGCTTGGGCGGGGCCTCCAATCAGCCCCAGCATTTT. Amino acid sequence: CASSLGGASNQPQHF.

The chain links TRBV25-1 to TRBJ1-4, with TRBD1 matching 8 bases. The germline gives CDR1 MGHDK, CDR2 SYGVNS. The CDR3 covers 15 residues. V lost 7 bases, J lost 7 bases, and 11 bases stayed unmatched. CDR3 region: CASTTGGAAIEKLFF. CDR3 nucleotide sequence: TGTGCCAGCACTACAGGGGGAGCGGCCATTGAAAAACTGTTTTTT.

Comment on this clonotype: A read error may account for a junction end that differs from germline. V and J are TRBV4-1 and TRBJ1-2, with D unresolved. Germline CDR1 is MGHRA and CDR2 is YSYEKL. This CDR3 region has 12 residues. This CDR3 is CASSSGLNGYTF. CDR3 nucleotide sequence: TGTGCCAGCAGTTCCGGTCTTAATGGCTACACCTTC.

This clonotype was recorded many times. The rearrangement joins TRBV5-6 to TRBJ2-5; D ambiguous. This CDR3 is built from 14 residues. Germline assignment: CDR1 SGHDT and CDR2 YYEEEE. Trimming pared 1 base from V and 5 bases from J, leaving 12 bases between. The CDR3 spells CASSLRWERETQYF. CDR3 nucleotides: TGTGCCAGCAGCTTGAGATGGGAACGGGAGACCCAGTACTTC.

Many counts were recorded for this clonotype. This chain joins TRBV2 and TRBJ1-6; 7 bases are a match to TRBD1. With V trimmed by 6 bases and J by 6 bases, 8 bases remained unmatched. This CDR3 has 15 residues. The germline V gene has CDR1 SNHLY and CDR2 FYNNEI. As DNA, the CDR3 is TGTGCCAGCAGCCTAACCGGGACAGCTAATTCACCCCTCCACTTT. It yields the protein CASSLTGTANSPLHF.

Regarding this clonotype: A much larger clonotype is one base distant, so this may be a read error. V is TRBV24-1 and J is TRBJ2-5; D is perhaps TRBD1 (7 bases). The CDR3 covers 15 residues. Germline V CDR1 and CDR2: KGHDR, SFDVKD. The V end lost 7 bases, the J end lost 0 bases, and 14 bases lay between the germline ends. The CDR3 here is CATSQGRGDQETQYF. The CDR3 DNA reads as TGTGCCACCAGCCAAGGCAGGGGGGACCAAGAGACCCAGTACTTC.

DNA for the CDR3: TGCAGTGCTAGAGACGGTCGACATTGGGAGCAGTACTTC. Residues: CSARDGRHWEQYF. V gene TRBV20-1 combines with J gene TRBJ2-7; D is uncertain. This CDR3 comprises 13 residues. With 0 bases removed from V and 7 bases from J, the gap between germline ends came to 13 bases. Germline CDR1 DFQATT, CDR2 SNEGSKA (reference sequence).

This clonotype came up a few times. This rearrangement joins TRBV20-1 to TRBJ2-3; no definite D call. The CDR3 covers 13 residues. V was trimmed by 4 bases and J by 5 bases, leaving 13 bases between them. CDR1 is DFQATT and CDR2 is SNEGSKA in the germline V gene (reference sequence). Here the CDR3 reads CSAIRVRKDTQYF. The CDR3, as DNA: TGCAGTGCTATCCGGGTTCGAAAAGATACGCAGTATTTT.

The chain recombines TRBV15 with TRBJ2-5; D perhaps matches TRBD1 (6 bases). The CDR3 is made up of 16 amino acids. Trimming took off 6 bases at V and 2 bases at J, with 19 bases between the two ends. CDR1 is LNHNV, CDR2 YYDKDF, per germline (reference sequence). Here the CDR3 reads CATRRLTTGRQETQYF. In DNA, the CDR3 is TGTGCCACCAGACGACTAACGACAGGTCGACAAGAGACCCAGTACTTC.

Remarks on this clonotype: This may arise from a read error, as a much more abundant clone is one base away. This is likely a read error, given that the CDR3 carries no conserved phenylalanine or tryptophan at its end. The chain couples TRBV7-2 to TRBJ1-2, with 11 bases lining up with TRBD1. The CDR3 is made up of 14 amino acids. Germline CDR1 is SGHTA and CDR2 is FQGNSA. V lost 3 bases and J lost 8; bases outside the gene matches: 5. CDR3 amino acids: CASSFGTGGEGYTL. The CDR3 bases are TGTGCCAGCAGCTTCGGGACAGGGGGAGAAGGCTACACCCTC.

This clonotype was recorded many times. The chain uses TRBV7-6 and TRBJ2-3, with 8 bases matching TRBD1. V lost 1 base to trimming and J lost 7 bases; unmatched junction nucleotides: 16. Germline lookup yields CDR1 SGHVS and CDR2 FNYEAQ. The CDR3 consists of 18 residues. The CDR3 sequence is CASSLGAGGLLVGYTQYF. In DNA form, the CDR3 reads TGTGCCAGCAGCTTAGGTGCAGGGGGCTTACTCGTCGGATATACGCAGTATTTT.

This clonotype came up many times. The chain recombines TRBV5-1 with TRBJ1-2, with a weak D call TRBD1 (5 bases). Germline CDR1 reads SGHRS; CDR2 reads YFSETQ. CDR3 length: 13 residues. V was cut by 3 bases and J by 2 bases, with 8 bases left in between. CDR3 amino acids: CASSWDANYGYTF. DNA for the CDR3: TGCGCCAGCAGCTGGGACGCCAACTATGGCTACACCTTC. The entire variable domain, with the rest obtained from reference TRBV5-1 and TRBJ1-2, is as follows: KAGVTQTPRYLIKTRGQQVTLSCSPISGHRSVSWYQQTPGQGLQFLFEYFSETQRNKGNFPGRFSGRQFSNSRSEMNVSTLELGDSALYLCASSWDANYGYTFGSGTRLTVV.

The CDR3 is CASSQTREDYGYTF. CDR3 bases: TGTGCCAGCAGCCAAACCAGGGAGGACTATGGCTACACCTTC. V gene TRBV2 combines with J gene TRBJ1-2, with D maybe TRBD1 (5 bases). CDR1 is SNHLY, CDR2 FYNNEI, per germline. This CDR3 has 14 residues. V lost 6 bases and J lost 3, with 14 bases in between.

V is TRBV7-6 and J is TRBJ2-2; D uncertain. CDR3 length: 15 amino acids. Germline CDR1 is SGHVS and CDR2 is FNYEAQ. With 5 bases removed from V and 5 bases from J, the gap between germline ends came to 15 bases. The CDR3 protein is CASSATKDRTGELFF. The CDR3 coding sequence is TGTGCCAGCAGCGCGACCAAAGATCGGACCGGGGAGCTGTTTTTT.

In this sample, this clonotype turned up many times. This chain uses TRBV19 with TRBJ1-1; TRBD1 matches at 8 bases. The germline gives CDR1 LNHDA, CDR2 SQIVND (reference sequence). The CDR3 sequence is 15 residues long. V lost 3 bases, J lost 0 bases, and 3 bases stayed unmatched. The CDR3 DNA is TGTGCCAGTAGTATCCAGGGGGCAGTGAACACTGAAGCTTTCTTT. Encoded protein: CASSIQGAVNTEAFF.

V is TRBV29-1 and J is TRBJ2-7; 8 bases fit TRBD2. Germline V gene data show CDR1 as SQVTM and CDR2 as ANQGSEA. V lost 6 bases and J lost 4; bases outside the gene matches: 8. This CDR3 contains 13 residues. CDR3: CSVERGSRYEQYF. CDR3 DNA sequence: TGCAGCGTCGAGCGGGGGAGCAGGTACGAGCAGTACTTC.

This clonotype was seen many times. The CDR3 loop is CASSLAGTGAHEQYF. For the CDR3, the DNA is TGTGCCAGCAGCTTAGCAGGGACAGGGGCCCACGAGCAGTACTTC. The chain recombines TRBV7-9 with TRBJ2-7, with 10 bases lining up with TRBD1. Germline trimming cut 0 bases from V and 5 bases from J; bases unmatched to any gene: 4. From germline, CDR1 is SEHNR and CDR2 FQNEAQ (reference sequence). The CDR3 length is 15 residues.

V and J are TRBV3-1 and TRBJ1-1; maybe TRBD1 (5 bases). The CDR3 is 14 amino acids. Trimming took 0 bases from V and 8 from J, leaving 13 bases between them. Germline lookup yields CDR1 LGHDT and CDR2 YNNKEL (reference sequence). The CDR3 nucleotides read TGTGCCAGCAGCCAAGACGCCGGGACTGGGGAAGCTTTCTTT. It translates to CASSQDAGTGEAFF.

This clonotype was detected a few times. The V call is TRBV24-1, the J call TRBJ1-2; D is undetermined. The CDR3 totals 15 residues. Trimming cost V 0 bases and J 4 bases, with 11 bases left between them. Looked up from germline, CDR1 is KGHDR and CDR2 is SFDVKD. DNA for the CDR3: TGTGCCACCAGTGATTTGGGCCATCGATCCTATGGCTACACCTTC. It translates to CATSDLGHRSYGYTF.

This clonotype has just one count. The chain couples TRBV7-3 to TRBJ2-7, with D maybe TRBD1 (6 bases). The CDR3 consists of 13 residues. The germline gives CDR1 SGHTA, CDR2 FQGTGA. V was pared by 4 bases and J by 6 bases, with 13 bases between. Here the CDR3 reads CASSSLGRGEQYF. Written as DNA, the CDR3 is TGTGCCAGCAGCTCCTTGGGCAGGGGCGAGCAGTACTTC.

This clonotype has ten or more counts. The chain couples TRBV29-1 to TRBJ2-5; TRBD1 matches 8 bases. Germline CDR1 and CDR2: SQVTM and ANQGSEA. CDR3 length: 12 residues. The J segment lost 4 bases and the V segment lost 6 bases, leaving 4 bases of the junction unmatched. The CDR3 DNA follows: TGCAGCGTGGACAGGGACGGAGAGACCCAGTACTTC. It yields the protein CSVDRDGETQYF.

V gene TRBV7-3 combines with J gene TRBJ2-5; 9 bases align to TRBD2. After removal of 5 bases from V and 4 bases from J, the junction contained 11 bases not matched to a gene. CDR1 is SGHTA and CDR2 is FQGTGA in the germline V gene. CDR3 length: 16 residues. The CDR3 protein is CASSPRAGGGGETQYF. The CDR3 nucleotides read TGTGCCAGCAGCCCCCGTGCGGGAGGGGGGGGAGAGACCCAGTACTTC.

The rearrangement links TRBV10-3 to TRBJ2-7, with 7 bases matching TRBD1. The CDR3 is made up of 15 amino acids. The trim removed 11 bases at V and 2 bases at J, leaving 15 bases unmatched. Germline V gives CDR1 ENHRY, CDR2 SYGVKD. The CDR3 spells CASRQGSFTAYEQYF. The CDR3 DNA reads as TGTGCCTCCAGACAGGGTAGTTTTACGGCCTACGAGCAGTACTTC.

This chain connects TRBV19 to TRBJ1-5, with a tentative D call TRBD1 (5 bases). Germline V gene lookup returns CDR1 LNHDA and CDR2 SQIVND (reference sequence). V lost 3 bases, J lost 0 bases, and 9 bases lay in between. This CDR3 is 15 amino acids long. The CDR3 DNA reads as TGTGCCAGTAGTATGGGCAGGGATAGCAATCAGCCCCAGCATTTT. Residues: CASSMGRDSNQPQHF.

This clonotype was seen ten or more times. The gene calls are TRBV3-1 and TRBJ1-3; TRBD1 agrees at 8 bases. This CDR3 region has 12 residues. Looked up from germline, CDR1 is LGHDT and CDR2 is YNNKEL (reference sequence). V lost 6 bases, J lost 7 bases, and 2 bases stayed unmatched. As DNA, the CDR3 is TGTGCCAGCAGTCGGACAGGGAACACCATATATTTT. Protein product: CASSRTGNTIYF.

The table lists this clonotype with a few counts. This chain uses TRBV11-2 with TRBJ2-5; 16 nucleotides align to TRBD2. Germline CDR1 is SGHAT and CDR2 is FQNNGV. V was clipped by 5 bases and J by 5 bases; unmatched bases: 8. The CDR3 loop spans 17 amino acids. CDR3 nucleotide sequence: TGTGCCAGCAGCAAAGGGACTAGCGGGAGGGCCACGGAGACCCAGTACTTC. Residues: CASSKGTSGRATETQYF.

V usage is TRBV29-1 and J usage is TRBJ2-5, with D hard to call. V was pared by 1 base and J by 5 bases, with 11 bases between. The CDR3 sequence is 13 residues long. The germline V gene encodes CDR1 SQVTM and CDR2 ANQGSEA. CDR3: CSVEGAKWETQYF. The CDR3 coding sequence is TGCAGCGTTGAAGGGGCAAAATGGGAGACCCAGTACTTC.